The T cell receptor (beta chain) under discussion was sequenced for a study of T cells in Graves' hyperthyroidism and ophthalmopathy. Study context: Peripheral blood was acquired at first diagnosis, ahead of any therapy whatsoever. The study's findings and limits: Blood also contained most expanded thyroid clonotypes above 0.001.

Amplification yielded TCR beta CDR3 regions, with RNA transcripts as the source. An initial round of RT-PCR targeting the TCR CDR3 relied on the HTBI primer set. Via MiXCR, TCRdb re-called the multiplex PCR reads, giving one row per CDR3 protein. The repertoire holds 400,000 to 550,000 distinct CDR3 sequences, about 24% seen once, with about 11% in the top ten. Comment on this clonotype: The antigen is undetermined. A much bigger clone sits one base away, suggesting this may be a read error.

This CDR3 has 13 residues. Per the germline V gene, CDR1 is MGHRA and CDR2 is YSYEKL. The V and J ends lost 1 base and 1 base respectively, with 4 bases between them. Patients with ophthalmopathy all had a Clinical Activity Score of at least 3, a NOSPECS grade of at least 4 and duration under 3 months. Clinical symptoms, serum thyroxine and TRAb, thyroid ultrasound and orbital computed tomography were used for the diagnoses. This receptor was identified in a woman in her 30s with Graves' ophthalmopathy. The V and J genes are TRBV4-1 and TRBJ1-2; D is unclear. Input material: blood. CDR3 nucleotides: TGCGCCAGCAGCCAAGGGGGTAACTATGGCTACACCTTC. This sequence encodes CASSQGGNYGYTF.